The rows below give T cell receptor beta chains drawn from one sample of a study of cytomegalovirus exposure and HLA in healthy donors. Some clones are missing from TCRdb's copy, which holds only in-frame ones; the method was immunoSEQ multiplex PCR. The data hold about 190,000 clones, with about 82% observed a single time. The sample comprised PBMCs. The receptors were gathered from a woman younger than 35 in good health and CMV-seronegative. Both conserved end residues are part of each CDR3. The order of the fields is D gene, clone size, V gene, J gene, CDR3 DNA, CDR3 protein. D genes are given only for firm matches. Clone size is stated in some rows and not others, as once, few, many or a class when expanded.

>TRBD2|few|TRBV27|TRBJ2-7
TGTGCCAGCAGCTCTCTAGCGGGAAGCTACGAGCAGTACTTC
CASSSLAGSYEQYF
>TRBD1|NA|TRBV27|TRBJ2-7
TGTGCCAGCAGTTTTCCAGGACAGGGACGTTACGAGCAGTACTTC
CASSFPGQGRYEQYF
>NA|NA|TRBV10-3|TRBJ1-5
TGTGCCATCAGTGAGTTACGGGGAAAAAATCAGCCCCAGCATTTT
CAISELRGKNQPQHF
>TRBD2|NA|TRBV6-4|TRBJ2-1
TGTGCCAGCAGTGAAATACTAGCGGGAGTATTTGGTGAGCAGTTCTTC
CASSEILAGVFGEQFF
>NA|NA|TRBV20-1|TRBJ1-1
TGCAGTGCTATAATACTTCCTGAAGCTTTCTTT
CSAIILPEAFF
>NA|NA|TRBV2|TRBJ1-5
TGTGCCAGCAGTGAAAGATGGAGCTATAGCAATCAGCCCCAGCATTTT
CASSERWSYSNQPQHF
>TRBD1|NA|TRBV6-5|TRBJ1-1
TGTGCCAGCAGTAACCCCGGGGACAGGAAGGCTTTCTTT
CASSNPGDRKAFF
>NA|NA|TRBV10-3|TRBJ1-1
TGTGCCATCAGTGAGTTGCCGGACAGAAACACTGAAGCTTTCTTT
CAISELPDRNTEAFF
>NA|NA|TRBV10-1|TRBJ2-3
TGCGCCAGCAGTGTGGTCGGCGGGAGCACAGATACGCAGTATTTT
CASSVVGGSTDTQYF
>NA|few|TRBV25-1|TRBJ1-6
TGTGCCAGCAGTGCCGACCAGGGGATTTCACCCCTCCACTTT
CASSADQGISPLHF
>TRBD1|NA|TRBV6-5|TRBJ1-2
TGTGCCAGCAGATCGACAGGGGCACTCTATGGCTACACCTTC
CASRSTGALYGYTF
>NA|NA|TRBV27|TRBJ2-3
TGTGCCAGCTTACAGGGAAACACAGATACGCAGTATTTT
CASLQGNTDTQYF
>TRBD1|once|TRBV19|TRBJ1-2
TGTGCCAGTAGTCTGGGACAGGGGGTCGGCTATGGCTACACCTTC
CASSLGQGVGYGYTF
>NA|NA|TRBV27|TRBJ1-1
TGTGCCAGCAATAATGCAGGGTCGCGCACTGAAGCTTTCTTT
CASNNAGSRTEAFF
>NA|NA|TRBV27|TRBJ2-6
TGTGCCGCCTCCGGGGGTACACCTGGGGCCAACGTCCTGACTTTC
CAASGGTPGANVLTF
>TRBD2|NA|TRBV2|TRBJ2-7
TGTGCCAGCAGTCCCGATACTAGCGCGTATTCCTACGAGCAGTACTTC
CASSPDTSAYSYEQYF
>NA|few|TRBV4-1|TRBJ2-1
TGCGCCAGCAGCTCCTCCCCGGGGGATGAGCAGTTCTTC
CASSSSPGDEQFF
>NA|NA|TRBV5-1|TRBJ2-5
TGCGCCAGCAGCTTGCCCGGAGGACAGTCAGAGACCCAGTACTTC
CASSLPGGQSETQYF
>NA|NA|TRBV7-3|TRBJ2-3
TGTGCCAGCAGCTTAAGCCTAGTCGGAGATACGCAGTATTTT
CASSLSLVGDTQYF
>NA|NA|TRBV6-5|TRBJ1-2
TGTGCCAGCAGTTACAATTCAGCGATCTATGGCTACACCTTC
CASSYNSAIYGYTF
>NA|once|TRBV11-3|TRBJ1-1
TGTGCCAGCAGCTTAGATTTCCGCACTGAAGCTTTCTTT
CASSLDFRTEAFF
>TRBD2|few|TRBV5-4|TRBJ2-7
TGTGCCAGCAGCACGGCGGGGAGGGGAAAAGGCTACGAGCAGTACTTC
CASSTAGRGKGYEQYF
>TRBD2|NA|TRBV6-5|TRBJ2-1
TGTGCCAGCAGTTACTCTTTACTAGCGGGAGGCAATGAGCAGTTCTTC
CASSYSLLAGGNEQFF
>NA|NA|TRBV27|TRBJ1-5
TGTGCCAGCAGTTTGAGGGGGGGGCCTCAGCCCCAGCATTTT
CASSLRGGPQPQHF
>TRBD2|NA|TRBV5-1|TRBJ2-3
TGCGCCAGCAGCCCCCTAGCTAGCGGGGCTGTATCCCGCACAGATACGCAGTATTTT
CASSPLASGAVSRTDTQYF
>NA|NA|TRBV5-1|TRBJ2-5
TGCGCCAGCACCCGGGTAGGACAAGAGACCCAGTACTTC
CASTRVGQETQYF
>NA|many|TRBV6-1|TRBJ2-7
TGTGCCAGCAGTGAAGCGCGTAGTTACCGCTACGAGCAGTACTTC
CASSEARSYRYEQYF
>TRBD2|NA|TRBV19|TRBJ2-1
TGTGCCAGTAGTATAGTAGCTAGCGGGTACTACAATGAGCAGTTCTTC
CASSIVASGYYNEQFF
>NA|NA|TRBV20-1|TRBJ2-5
TGCAGTGCGCTTGCAGGGGAGACCCAGTACTTC
CSALAGETQYF
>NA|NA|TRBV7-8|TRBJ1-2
TGTGCCAGCAGCCCACGCCTCCTTGCAGACTATGGCTACACCTTC
CASSPRLLADYGYTF
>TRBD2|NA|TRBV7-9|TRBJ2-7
TGTGCCAGCAGCTTAGCGGGACTAGCTTTCGGCGAGCAGTACTTC
CASSLAGLAFGEQYF
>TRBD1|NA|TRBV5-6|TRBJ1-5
TGTGCCAGCAGCTTAAGGTTTGGGGACAGGGCAGGTCAGCCCCAGCATTTT
CASSLRFGDRAGQPQHF
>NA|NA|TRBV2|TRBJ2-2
TGTGCCAGCAGTTCAGGGTTCGCCGGGGAGCTGTTTTTT
CASSSGFAGELFF
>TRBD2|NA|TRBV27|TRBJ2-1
TGTGCCAGCGGGGGGGTAGCGGGATGGGTGAGCTCCTACAATGAGCAGTTCTTC
CASGGVAGWVSSYNEQFF
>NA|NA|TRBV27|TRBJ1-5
TGTGCCAGCAGTCCCGAACTTCGGGGGATATATAGCAATCAGCCCCAGCATTTT
CASSPELRGIYSNQPQHF